Listed here are 22 T cell receptor beta chains from one sample, sequenced in a study of control samples from healthy donors and cancer patients. Assay used: immunoSEQ multiplex PCR; TCRdb lists only in-frame clones, some missing. Among roughly 29,000 clones listed, nearly 90% were seen once. Sequenced input: formalin-fixed, paraffin-embedded tissue. These receptors were collected from a female donor with melanoma.

The chain combines TRBV24-1 with TRBJ2-1; 8 nucleotides line up with TRBD1. The V segment lost 3 bases and the J segment 3 bases; nucleotides outside the gene matches: 9. Germline lookup yields CDR1 KGHDR and CDR2 SFDVKD. The length of the CDR3 is 17 residues. For the CDR3, the DNA is TGTGCCACCAGTGATAACCCGGGACAGGCGGGCTACAATGAGCAGTTCTTC. Its protein is CATSDNPGQAGYNEQFF.

The chain carries TRBV12-3 or TRBV12-4 and TRBJ1-5; D gene unclear. This CDR3 spans 13 amino acids. The V end lost 2 bases, the J end lost 0 bases, and 2 bases lay between the germline ends. In DNA form, the CDR3 reads TGTGCCAGCAGTTTAATTAGCAATCAGCCCCAGCATTTT. This encodes CASSLISNQPQHF.

The chain has TRBV18 and TRBJ2-7; D possibly corresponds to TRBD2 (5 bases). CDR1 and CDR2 from the germline V gene are KGHSH and LQKENI. CDR3 length: 13 amino acids. V dropped 5 bases and J dropped 0 bases, with 8 bases sitting between them. CDR3 DNA sequence: TGTGCCAGCTCATTCCGGGGCTCCTACGAGCAGTACTTC. Protein: CASSFRGSYEQYF.

The V gene is TRBV9, the J gene TRBJ2-2; D might be TRBD1 or TRBD2, each matching 5 bases. This CDR3 has 15 amino acids. In germline, CDR1 is SGDLS, CDR2 YYNGEE. V was trimmed by 4 bases and J by 2 bases, leaving 12 bases between them. CDR3: CASSSTGANTGELFF. In DNA, the CDR3 is TGTGCCAGCAGCTCAACCGGGGCCAACACCGGGGAGCTGTTTTTT. Full variable domain (remainder filled in from reference TRBV9 and TRBJ2-2): DSGVTQTPKHLITATGQRVTLRCSPRSGDLSVYWYQQSLDQGLQFLIQYYNGEERAKGNILERFSAQQFPDLHSELNLSSLELGDSALYFCASSSTGANTGELFFGEGSRLTVL.

The chain joins TRBV2 to TRBJ2-1, with a tentative D call TRBD2 (5 bases). V was trimmed by 7 bases and J by 0 bases, leaving 16 bases between them. Germline values: CDR1 SNHLY, CDR2 FYNNEI. The CDR3 extends over 16 amino acids. As DNA, the CDR3 is TGTGCCAGCACTTATCGCGGGCTACCCTCCTACAATGAGCAGTTCTTC. Protein product: CASTYRGLPSYNEQFF.

The V gene is TRBV20-1, the J gene TRBJ2-5; D may be TRBD1 (5 bases). The CDR3 sequence is 13 residues long. Deletions cut 6 bases from V and 5 bases from J, with 16 bases between. In germline, CDR1 is DFQATT, CDR2 SNEGSKA (reference sequence). In DNA, the CDR3 is TGCAGTGCGAGTCTAGGGGCTGGTGAGACCCAGTACTTC. Its protein product is CSASLGAGETQYF.

The chain recombines TRBV7-2 with TRBJ1-4, with 7 bases identical to TRBD1. The CDR3 covers 17 residues. CDR1 and CDR2 (germline): SGHTA, FQGNSA. V shed 5 bases and J 6 bases; nucleotides not matched to a gene: 15. CDR3 sequence reads: CASSLGGQGVKDEKLFF. CDR3 in DNA: TGTGCCAGCAGCCTAGGGGGGCAGGGGGTTAAGGATGAAAAACTGTTTTTT.

The sample holds a few counts of this clone. The chain links TRBV6-6 to TRBJ2-7; possibly TRBD2 for D (5 bases). V shed 6 bases and J shed 0 bases, with 15 bases lying between them. Germline V gene sequence: CDR1 MNHNY, CDR2 SVGAGI (reference sequence). The CDR3 loop spans 15 amino acids. CDR3 in DNA: TGTGCCAGCAGGGCCCTACAGCGGACCTCCTACGAGCAGTACTTC. This gives the protein CASRALQRTSYEQYF.

The genes are TRBV9 and TRBJ1-1, with unresolved D. CDR1 is SGDLS and CDR2 is YYNGEE in the germline V gene. The CDR3 spans 14 residues. With 0 bases removed from V and 0 bases from J, the gap between germline ends came to 6 bases. CDR3 sequence (DNA): TGTGCCAGCAGCGTAGGAGAATTGAACACTGAAGCTTTCTTT. Translated, it gives CASSVGELNTEAFF.

J is TRBJ1-5 and V is TRBV6-2 or TRBV6-3, with 7 bases identical to TRBD1. Trimming removed 5 bases from V and 5 bases from J; junction bases left unmatched: 0. Looked up from germline, CDR1 is MNHEY and CDR2 is SVGEGT. This CDR3 has 12 residues. For the CDR3, the DNA is TGTGCCAGCAGTACAGGGGATCAGCCCCAGCATTTT. Translating it yields CASSTGDQPQHF.

V gene TRBV2 combines with J gene TRBJ2-1; D unresolved. Trimming took off 5 bases at V and 2 bases at J, with 7 bases between the two ends. Per germline, CDR1 SNHLY and CDR2 FYNNEI. The CDR3 spans 13 residues. CDR3 protein: CASSYSTYNEQFF. In nucleotides, the CDR3 is TGTGCCAGCAGTTACTCGACCTACAATGAGCAGTTCTTC.

V is TRBV6-5 and J is TRBJ1-2, with 8 positions matching TRBD1. The V gene's germline CDR1 is MNHEY and CDR2 SVGAGI. V gave up 2 bases and J gave up 3 bases; unmatched junction bases: 5. CDR3 length: 15 amino acids. This chain's CDR3 is CASSYPDREDYGYTF. The CDR3 bases are TGTGCCAGCAGTTACCCGGACAGGGAAGACTATGGCTACACCTTC.

This chain connects TRBV19 to TRBJ2-7, with 7 bases that match TRBD1. V was clipped by 2 bases and J by 7 bases; unmatched bases: 8. CDR3 length equals 14 residues. Germline CDR1 LNHDA, CDR2 SQIVND (reference sequence). CDR3 sequence (DNA): TGTGCCAGTAGTATACGGGACAGCCTTACGGAGCAGTACTTC. Encoded protein: CASSIRDSLTEQYF.

The rearrangement joins TRBV7-2 to TRBJ2-2; tentative D call: TRBD2 (6 bases). Deletions cut 1 base from V and 6 bases from J, with 9 bases between. This CDR3 region has 14 residues. Germline assignment: CDR1 SGHTA and CDR2 FQGNSA. CDR3 in amino acids: CASSLGRESGELFF. The DNA for the CDR3 is TGTGCCAGCAGCTTAGGACGGGAGTCCGGGGAGCTGTTTTTT.

This clone has a handful of counts. The V and J genes are TRBV6-5 and TRBJ1-2; no clear D. CDR3 length: 15 amino acids. Trimming removed 4 bases from V and 5 bases from J, with 17 bases in between. Germline V gives CDR1 MNHEY, CDR2 SVGAGI. CDR3 sequence (DNA): TGTGCCAGCAGTTCTGGACGTCCCGTGGAATATGGCTACACCTTC. Protein: CASSSGRPVEYGYTF.

The V and J genes are TRBV5-1 and TRBJ2-3, with TRBD1 matching over 7 bases. Germline loops: CDR1 SGHRS, CDR2 YFSETQ. The CDR3 length is 14 residues. J was trimmed by 4 bases and V by 2 bases; bases with no gene match: 4. In DNA, the CDR3 is TGCGCCAGCAGCTTACAGGGGTGGGCAGATACGCAGTATTTT. It encodes CASSLQGWADTQYF.

In DNA form, the CDR3 reads TGTGCCAGCAGGACTCCAGATTTCGAATACGGGACCCAGTACTTC. Translating it yields CASRTPDFEYGTQYF. The chain couples TRBV7-2 to TRBJ2-5; D gene uncertain. Germline CDR1 is SGHTA and CDR2 is FQGNSA. V was cut by 6 bases and J by 7 bases, with 21 bases left in between. This CDR3 is 15 amino acids long.

The V call is TRBV5-1, the J call TRBJ2-3, with D possibly TRBD1 on 5 matching bases. V gave up 3 bases and J gave up 4 bases, with 9 bases separating them. CDR1 is SGHRS and CDR2 is YFSETQ in the germline V gene. The CDR3 spans 13 residues. CDR3 amino acids: CASSSDRADTQYF. Here the CDR3 DNA reads TGCGCCAGCAGCTCCGACAGAGCAGATACGCAGTATTTT.

The chain carries TRBV11-2 and TRBJ2-3, with 9 bases lining up with TRBD2. Losses at the gene ends were 5 bases for V and 2 bases for J; bases not matched to a gene: 11. The CDR3 consists of 17 residues. Per germline, CDR1 SGHAT and CDR2 FQNNGV. The CDR3 is CASSAPGLALNTDTQYF. CDR3 in DNA: TGTGCCAGCAGCGCGCCGGGACTAGCCCTAAACACAGATACGCAGTATTTT.

The chain couples TRBV6-5 to TRBJ1-1; possible D gene TRBD1, 5 bases. Trimming stripped 6 bases from V and 1 base from J, with 9 bases between. This CDR3 spans 13 amino acids. Germline CDR1 reads MNHEY; CDR2 reads SVGAGI. CDR3 region: CASRQTANTEAFF. The DNA of the CDR3 is TGTGCCAGCAGACAGACAGCGAACACTGAAGCTTTCTTT.

V is TRBV10-3 and J is TRBJ1-1; maybe TRBD1 (6 bases). This CDR3 is built from 11 residues. The germline V gene encodes CDR1 ENHRY and CDR2 SYGVKD. V was cut by 11 bases and J by 5 bases, with 12 bases left in between. The CDR3 DNA reads as TGTGCCTCAGGGGCTAGGACTGAAGCTTTCTTT. This encodes CASGARTEAFF.

The chain couples TRBV7-2 to TRBJ2-5, with 10 bases fitting TRBD2. The ends lost 2 bases at V and 2 bases at J; junction bases unmatched: 2. This CDR3 has 15 amino acids. The germline gives CDR1 SGHTA, CDR2 FQGNSA. The CDR3 protein is CASSLLAGDQETQYF. The CDR3 bases are TGTGCCAGCAGCTTACTAGCGGGAGATCAAGAGACCCAGTACTTC.